This record looks at one TCR beta chain sequence and its context. What it recognizes is unknown. Sequencing used immunoSEQ multiplex PCR; TCRdb keeps in-frame clones, though not all of them. This table has about 320,000 clones, around 86% appearing once. These data originate in a study of shared clonotypes between healthy human individuals. The CDR3 covers 16 residues. The germline CDR1 and CDR2 sequences are MNHEY and SMNVEV (reference sequence). Trimming removed 5 bases at V and 3 bases at J, with 19 bases between. Study results and limitations: Memory subsets generally showed lower estimated richness than naive subsets.

Sequences were obtained from memory CD8+ T cells sorted from blood. Subset denoted: CD45RO+ cells pooled with CCR7-negative TemRA cells. This chain uses TRBV27 with TRBJ2-5; TRBD1 is a possible D gene (6 bases). The source of this sequence is a young man in good health. Here the CDR3 reads CASSPTPRQVKETQYF. In DNA, the CDR3 is TGTGCCAGCAGTCCCACCCCAAGACAGGTCAAAGAGACCCAGTACTTC.